Listed here are 4 T cell receptor beta chains from one sample, sequenced in a study of vaccination and CD4 T cells after COVID-19. Sequenced with the Oncomine TCR Beta short-read assay was DNA taken from cultured CD4+ T cells. From the PCR reads, TCRdb called clonotypes with MiXCR, one entry per CDR3 protein. The table records under 15,000 distinct CDR3 sequences, about 26% of them present only once. For these receptors, no antigen is known. The sample's treatment: roughly ten-day PBMC culture with coronavirus spike peptide pools or control peptides (ViraFEST assay). What was sequenced was cultured CD4+ T cells from blood. The receptors were gathered from a human donor with COVID-19.

The chain employs TRBV12-3 or TRBV12-4 and TRBJ1-1; no definite D call. The CDR3 is 9 amino acids. V lost 8 bases and J lost 9, with 7 bases in between. CDR3 coding DNA: TGTGCCAGCGGCCCACAAGCTTTCTTT. As protein: CASGPQAFF.

This clonotype was found a few times. V gene TRBV10-3 combines with J gene TRBJ2-7; tentatively, D is TRBD2 (6 bases). CDR1 and CDR2 (germline): ENHRY, SYGVKD. V shed 8 bases and J shed 2 bases, with 13 bases lying between them. This CDR3 is built from 13 residues. CDR3 in DNA: TGTGCCATCCGGGACGGAGGGACCTACGAGCAGTACTTC. Amino acid sequence: CAIRDGGTYEQYF.

This clonotype was detected only a few times. The CDR3 coding sequence is TGTGCCAGCAGCGTGATAGCGGCTAGCACAGATACGCAGTATTTT. It specifies CASSVIAASTDTQYF. This sequence joins TRBV9 and TRBJ2-3; perhaps TRBD2 as D (6 bases). Germline V gene data show CDR1 as SGDLS and CDR2 as YYNGEE. CDR3 length: 15 amino acids. The V end was cut by 2 bases, the J end by 0 bases, with 10 bases between.

This clonotype was seen more than once but under ten times. The chain recombines TRBV6-1 with TRBJ2-7, with TRBD2 matching over 10 bases. The CDR3 is made up of 15 amino acids. V gave up 5 bases and J gave up 3 bases; unmatched junction bases: 7. From germline, CDR1 is MNHNS and CDR2 SASEGT. CDR3 DNA: TGTGCCAGCAGTAACCCCGGGACTAGCGTCTACGAGCAGTACTTC. This translates into CASSNPGTSVYEQYF.